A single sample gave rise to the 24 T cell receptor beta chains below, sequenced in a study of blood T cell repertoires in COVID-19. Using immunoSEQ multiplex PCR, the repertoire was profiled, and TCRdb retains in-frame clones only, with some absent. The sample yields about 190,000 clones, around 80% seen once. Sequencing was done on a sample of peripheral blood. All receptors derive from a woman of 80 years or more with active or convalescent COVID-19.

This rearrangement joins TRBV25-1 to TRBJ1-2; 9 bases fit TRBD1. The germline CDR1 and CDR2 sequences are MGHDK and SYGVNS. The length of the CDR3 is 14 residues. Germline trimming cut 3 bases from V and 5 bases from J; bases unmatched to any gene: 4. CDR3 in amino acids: CASSDTDRGYGYTF. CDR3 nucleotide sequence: TGTGCCAGCAGTGATACGGACAGGGGATATGGCTACACCTTC.

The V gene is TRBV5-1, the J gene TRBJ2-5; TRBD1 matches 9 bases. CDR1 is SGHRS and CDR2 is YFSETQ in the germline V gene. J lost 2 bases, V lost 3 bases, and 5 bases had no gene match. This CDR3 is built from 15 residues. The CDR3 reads CASSWGDRGQETQYF. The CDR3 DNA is TGCGCCAGCAGCTGGGGAGACAGGGGGCAAGAGACCCAGTACTTC.

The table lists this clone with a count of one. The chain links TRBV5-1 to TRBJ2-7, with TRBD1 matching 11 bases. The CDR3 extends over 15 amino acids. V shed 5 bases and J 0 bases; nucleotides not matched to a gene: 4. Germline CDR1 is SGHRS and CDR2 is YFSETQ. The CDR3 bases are TGCGCCAGCAGTCGGGGACAGGGGGGCTCCTACGAGCAGTACTTC. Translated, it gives CASSRGQGGSYEQYF.

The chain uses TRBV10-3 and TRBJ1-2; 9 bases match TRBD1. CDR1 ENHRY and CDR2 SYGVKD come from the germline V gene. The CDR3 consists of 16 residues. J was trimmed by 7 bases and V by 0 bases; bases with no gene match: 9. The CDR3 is CAISESFGQGSSGYTF. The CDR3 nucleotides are TGTGCCATCAGTGAGTCTTTTGGACAGGGGAGTAGTGGCTACACCTTC.

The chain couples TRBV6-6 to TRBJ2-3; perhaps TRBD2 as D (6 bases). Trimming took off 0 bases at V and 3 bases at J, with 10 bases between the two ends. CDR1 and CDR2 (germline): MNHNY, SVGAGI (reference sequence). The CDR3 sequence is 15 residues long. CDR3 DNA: TGTGCCAGCAGTTACTCGGTGGAGGGAACAGATACGCAGTATTTT. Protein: CASSYSVEGTDTQYF.

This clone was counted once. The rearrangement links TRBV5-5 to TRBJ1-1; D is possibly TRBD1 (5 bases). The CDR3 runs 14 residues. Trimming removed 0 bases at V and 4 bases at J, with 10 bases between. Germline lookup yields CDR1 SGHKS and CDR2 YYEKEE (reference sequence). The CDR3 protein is CASSLVQGTTEAFF. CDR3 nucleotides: TGTGCCAGCAGCTTGGTCCAGGGAACCACTGAAGCTTTCTTT.

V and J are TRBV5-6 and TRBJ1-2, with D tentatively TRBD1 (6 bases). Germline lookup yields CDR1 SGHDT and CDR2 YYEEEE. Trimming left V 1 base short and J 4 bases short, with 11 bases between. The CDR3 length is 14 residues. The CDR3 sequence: CASSLSRGSYGYTF. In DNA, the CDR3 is TGTGCCAGCAGCTTGAGCAGGGGCTCCTATGGCTACACCTTC.

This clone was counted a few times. CDR3 DNA: TGCAGTGCTTCGGACAGGGTGGCTTTCTTT. Protein sequence: CSASDRVAFF. This chain links TRBV20-1 with TRBJ1-1; 8 bases match TRBD1. The CDR3 contains 10 residues. The ends lost 5 bases at V and 11 bases at J; junction bases unmatched: 4. The germline V gene encodes CDR1 DFQATT and CDR2 SNEGSKA (reference sequence).

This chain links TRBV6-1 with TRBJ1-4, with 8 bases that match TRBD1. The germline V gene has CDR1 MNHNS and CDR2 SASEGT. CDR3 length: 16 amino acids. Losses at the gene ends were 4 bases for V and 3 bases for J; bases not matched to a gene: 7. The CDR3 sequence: CASSVTGTGSNEKLFF. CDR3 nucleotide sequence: TGTGCCAGCAGTGTAACCGGGACAGGCTCTAATGAAAAACTGTTTTTT.

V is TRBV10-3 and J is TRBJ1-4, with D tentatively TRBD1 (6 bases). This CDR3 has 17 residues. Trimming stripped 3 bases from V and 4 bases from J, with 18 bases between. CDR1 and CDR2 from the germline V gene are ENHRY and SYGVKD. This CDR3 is CAISDSRAGTNNEKLFF. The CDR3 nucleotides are TGTGCCATCAGTGATTCCCGTGCCGGGACAAATAATGAAAAACTGTTTTTT.

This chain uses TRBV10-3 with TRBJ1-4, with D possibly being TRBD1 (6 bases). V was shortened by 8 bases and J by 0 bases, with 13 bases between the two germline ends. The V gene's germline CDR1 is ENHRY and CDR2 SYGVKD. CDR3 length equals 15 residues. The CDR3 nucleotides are TGTGCCATCGGGGCAGGGGAAGCAACTAATGAAAAACTGTTTTTT. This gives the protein CAIGAGEATNEKLFF.

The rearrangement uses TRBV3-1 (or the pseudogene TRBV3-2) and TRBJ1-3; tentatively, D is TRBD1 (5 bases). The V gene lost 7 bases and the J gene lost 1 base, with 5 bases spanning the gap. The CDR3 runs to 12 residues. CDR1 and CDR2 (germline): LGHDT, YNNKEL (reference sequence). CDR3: CASTGSGNTIYF. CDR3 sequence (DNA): TGTGCCAGCACAGGGTCTGGAAACACCATATATTTT.

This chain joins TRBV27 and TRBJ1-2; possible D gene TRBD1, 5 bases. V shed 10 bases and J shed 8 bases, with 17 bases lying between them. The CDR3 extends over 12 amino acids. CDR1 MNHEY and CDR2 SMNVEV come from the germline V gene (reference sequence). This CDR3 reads CATTGEYGGYTF. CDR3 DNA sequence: TGTGCCACCACGGGGGAGTATGGGGGCTACACCTTC.

The CDR3 loop reads CASSGTRGSEAFF. The CDR3 DNA follows: TGTGCCAGCAGTGGTACCAGGGGGAGTGAAGCTTTCTTT. The genes are TRBV2 and TRBJ1-1, with 7 positions matching TRBD1. The CDR3 extends over 13 amino acids. CDR1 is SNHLY and CDR2 is FYNNEI in the germline V gene. With 4 bases clipped from V and 7 bases from J, the junction kept 6 bases outside the gene matches.

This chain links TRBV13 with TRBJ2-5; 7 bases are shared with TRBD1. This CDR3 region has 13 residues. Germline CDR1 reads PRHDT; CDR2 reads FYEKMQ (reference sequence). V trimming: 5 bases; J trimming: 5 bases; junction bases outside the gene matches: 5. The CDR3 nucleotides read TGTGCCAGCAGCCCCTACAGGGGCGAGACCCAGTACTTC. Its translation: CASSPYRGETQYF.

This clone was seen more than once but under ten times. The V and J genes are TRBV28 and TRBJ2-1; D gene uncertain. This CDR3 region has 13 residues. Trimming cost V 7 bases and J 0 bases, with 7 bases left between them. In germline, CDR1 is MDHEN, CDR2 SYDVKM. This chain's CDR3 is CASTPYSYNEQFF. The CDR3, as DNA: TGTGCCAGCACCCCCTACTCCTACAATGAGCAGTTCTTC.

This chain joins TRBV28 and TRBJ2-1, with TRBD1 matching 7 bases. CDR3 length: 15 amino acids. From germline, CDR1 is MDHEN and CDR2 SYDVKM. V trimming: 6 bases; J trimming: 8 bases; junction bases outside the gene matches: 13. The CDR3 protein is CASRAYRGSGHEQFF. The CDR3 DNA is TGTGCCAGCAGAGCCTACAGGGGAAGTGGACATGAGCAGTTCTTC.

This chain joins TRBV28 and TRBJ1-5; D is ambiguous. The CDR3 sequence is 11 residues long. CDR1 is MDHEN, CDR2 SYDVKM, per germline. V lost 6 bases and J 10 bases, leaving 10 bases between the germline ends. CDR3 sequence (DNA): TGTGCCAGCAGCCAAGAGTTACCCCAGCATTTT. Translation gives CASSQELPQHF.

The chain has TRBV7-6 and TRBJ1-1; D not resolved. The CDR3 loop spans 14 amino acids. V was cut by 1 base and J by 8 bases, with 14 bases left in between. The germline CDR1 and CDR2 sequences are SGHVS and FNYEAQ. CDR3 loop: CASSLVGSLREAFF. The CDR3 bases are TGTGCCAGCAGCTTAGTAGGGAGCCTTCGGGAAGCTTTCTTT.

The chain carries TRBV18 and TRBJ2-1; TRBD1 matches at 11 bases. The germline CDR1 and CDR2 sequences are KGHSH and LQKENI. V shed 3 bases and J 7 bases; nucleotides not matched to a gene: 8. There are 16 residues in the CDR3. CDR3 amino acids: CASSPRGQGAINEQFF. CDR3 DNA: TGTGCCAGCTCACCGCGCGGACAGGGGGCCATAAATGAGCAGTTCTTC.

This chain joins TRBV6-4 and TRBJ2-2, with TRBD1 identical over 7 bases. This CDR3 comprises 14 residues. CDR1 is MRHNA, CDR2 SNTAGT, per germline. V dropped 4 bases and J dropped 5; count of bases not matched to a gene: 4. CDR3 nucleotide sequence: TGTGCCAGCAGTGCGTACAGGGGAACCGGGGAGCTGTTTTTT. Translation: CASSAYRGTGELFF.

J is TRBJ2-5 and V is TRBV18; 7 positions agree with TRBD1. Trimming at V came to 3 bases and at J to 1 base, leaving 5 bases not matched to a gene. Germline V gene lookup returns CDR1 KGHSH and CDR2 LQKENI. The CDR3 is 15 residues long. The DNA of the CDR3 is TGTGCCAGCTCACCTCCGGGACAGCCCCAAGAGACCCAGTACTTC. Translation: CASSPPGQPQETQYF.

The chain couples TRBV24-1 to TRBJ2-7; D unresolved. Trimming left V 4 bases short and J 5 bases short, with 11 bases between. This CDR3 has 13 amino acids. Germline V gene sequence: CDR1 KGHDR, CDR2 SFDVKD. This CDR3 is CATSEPLRDEQYF. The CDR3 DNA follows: TGTGCCACCAGTGAGCCACTCCGAGACGAGCAGTACTTC.

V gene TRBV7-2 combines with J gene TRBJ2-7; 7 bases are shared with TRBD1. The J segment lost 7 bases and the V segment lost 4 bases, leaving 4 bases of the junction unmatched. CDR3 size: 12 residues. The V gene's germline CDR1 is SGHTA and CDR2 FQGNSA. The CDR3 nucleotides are TGTGCCAGCAGCTCAGCGACAGGGGAGCAGTACTTC. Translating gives CASSSATGEQYF.